Presented here are 15 T cell receptor beta chains from one specimen sequenced in a study of T cell responses to AZD1222 COVID-19 vaccine (dated by TCRdb to the early 2020s). In light of the paper, this sample's time point label describes: baseline before first vaccination. Library creation used the immunoSEQ multiplex PCR assay. Not all clones reach the TCRdb copy of this immuneACCESS table, which keeps in-frame sequences only. Checked studies attribute under half of the gap to unresolved V genes and leave the rest unexplained. The sample has under 150,000 clones on record, approximately 87% of them singletons. Roughly 3.5% of the sample rests with the top ten. The material sequenced was peripheral blood, taken on day 0 of AZD1222 vaccination. These receptors were taken from an adult in good health.

The V gene is TRBV7-2, the J gene TRBJ2-5; D is perhaps TRBD1 or TRBD2 (5 bases each). Trimming took off 5 bases at V and 2 bases at J, with 9 bases between the two ends. The V gene's germline CDR1 is SGHTA and CDR2 FQGNSA. The CDR3 totals 13 residues. DNA for the CDR3: TGTGCCAGCAGCCGGGGACGACAAGAGACCCAGTACTTC. It encodes CASSRGRQETQYF.

This clone was detected only once. V usage is TRBV2 and J usage is TRBJ2-5, with 14 bases fitting TRBD2. The V and J ends lost 5 bases and 6 bases, in that order; junction bases with no gene match: 5. Germline loops: CDR1 SNHLY, CDR2 FYNNEI. This CDR3 has 15 amino acids. CDR3: CASSRLAGGLKTQYF. Written as DNA, the CDR3 is TGTGCCAGCAGTCGACTAGCGGGGGGGCTCAAGACCCAGTACTTC.

V is TRBV11-2 and J is TRBJ1-2; D gene uncertain. V lost 1 base, J lost 8 bases, and 11 bases lay in between. The CDR3 totals 13 residues. Germline V lookup: CDR1 SGHAT, CDR2 FQNNGV. The CDR3 reads CASSLVTLGGYTF. The CDR3 coding sequence is TGTGCCAGCAGCTTAGTGACACTCGGCGGCTACACCTTC.

This clone was recorded only once. This chain joins TRBV14 and TRBJ2-2; 9 positions match TRBD2. The V gene's germline CDR1 is SGHDN and CDR2 FVKESK. V trimming: 1 base; J trimming: 5 bases; junction bases outside the gene matches: 5. The CDR3 extends over 16 amino acids. CDR3 sequence reads: CASSQGTSVGTGELFF. CDR3 in DNA: TGTGCCAGCAGCCAAGGGACTAGCGTTGGTACCGGGGAGCTGTTTTTT.

The rearrangement joins TRBV14 to TRBJ1-2; D is uncertain. CDR1 SGHDN and CDR2 FVKESK come from the germline V gene. There are 13 residues in the CDR3. Trimming left V 0 bases short and J 4 bases short, with 6 bases between. CDR3 protein: CASSQDFSYGYTF. The DNA for the CDR3 is TGTGCCAGCAGCCAAGACTTTTCCTATGGCTACACCTTC. Full variable domain (remainder filled in from reference TRBV14 and TRBJ1-2): EAGVTQFPSHSVIEKGQTVTLRCDPISGHDNLYWYRRVMGKEIKFLLHFVKESKQDESGMPNNRFLAERTGGTYSTLKVQPAELEDSGVYFCASSQDFSYGYTFGSGTRLTVV.

The chain employs TRBV28 and TRBJ1-1, with 9 bases that match TRBD1. Trimming took 0 bases from V and 7 from J; bases not matched to a gene: 6. The CDR3 extends over 15 amino acids. Looked up from germline, CDR1 is MDHEN and CDR2 is SYDVKM. The CDR3 DNA follows: TGTGCCAGCAGTTTATGGGGGACAGGGTATGATGAAGCTTTCTTT. This codes for CASSLWGTGYDEAFF.

V gene TRBV10-3 combines with J gene TRBJ2-7; TRBD1 matches at 9 bases. This CDR3 is built from 14 residues. The junction had 7 bases not matched to a gene; V was cut back by 6 bases and J by 4 bases. Germline V gene data show CDR1 as ENHRY and CDR2 as SYGVKD. CDR3 in DNA: TGTGCCATCAGCCTTTCACAGGGGGCGTACGAGCAGTACTTC. It yields the protein CAISLSQGAYEQYF.

The chain has TRBV3-1 (or the pseudogene TRBV3-2) and TRBJ1-1; TRBD1 agrees at 7 bases. The CDR3 length is 15 residues. Looked up from germline, CDR1 is LGHDT and CDR2 is YNNKEL (reference sequence). V was pared by 2 bases and J by 4 bases, with 7 bases of the junction left unmatched. CDR3 nucleotides: TGTGCCAGCAGCCAATACAGGGGTACGGGCACTGAAGCTTTCTTT. It specifies CASSQYRGTGTEAFF.

The chain uses TRBV27 and TRBJ2-7; D gene ambiguous. CDR3 length: 14 residues. The germline V and J ends were trimmed by 3 bases and 5 bases, with 14 bases remaining between them. In germline, CDR1 is MNHEY, CDR2 SMNVEV (reference sequence). In DNA, the CDR3 is TGTGCCAGCAGTTTTTCATCGCGGTCCGACGAGCAGTACTTC. Residues: CASSFSSRSDEQYF.

In DNA form, the CDR3 reads TGCGCCAGCAGTAACGGACAGGGTAATGGCTACACCTTC. The encoded protein is CASSNGQGNGYTF. V gene TRBV10-1 combines with J gene TRBJ1-2; TRBD1 agrees at 8 bases. The CDR3 has 13 amino acids. V trimming: 5 bases; J trimming: 6 bases; junction bases outside the gene matches: 5. Germline lookup yields CDR1 WNHNN and CDR2 SYGVQD (reference sequence).

This clone was detected only a few times. The J gene is TRBJ1-2, the V gene TRBV5-4; 7 bases fit TRBD1. Germline lookup yields CDR1 SGHNT and CDR2 YYREEE (reference sequence). CDR3 length: 14 residues. The ends lost 4 bases at V and 3 bases at J; junction bases unmatched: 6. DNA of the CDR3: TGTGCCAGCAGCCCCGGGACAGAGGACTATGGCTACACCTTC. As protein: CASSPGTEDYGYTF.

To note about this clone: The sample contains more than one DNA sequence encoding this CDR3. This sequence joins TRBV9 and TRBJ2-7; TRBD1 might be the D (6 bases). Trimming shortened V by 2 bases and J by 0 bases, and 12 bases separated the two germline ends. Per germline, CDR1 SGDLS and CDR2 YYNGEE. The CDR3 extends over 15 amino acids. CDR3 DNA sequence: TGTGCCAGCAGCGTCGAGGGGGTAAGCTCCTACGAGCAGTACTTC. It codes for CASSVEGVSSYEQYF.

This sequence joins TRBV5-3 and TRBJ2-3; TRBD1 is a possible D gene (6 bases). TRBV5-3 is labeled an ORF, and its function is uncertain. The CDR3 is 19 residues long. The V gene lost 0 bases and the J gene lost 2 bases, with 22 bases spanning the gap. CDR3 DNA: TGTGCCAGAAGCTTGGCAGCAAACGTGGGACATCTAATCACAGATACGCAGTATTTT. Protein product: CARSLAANVGHLITDTQYF.

The chain uses TRBV12-3 or TRBV12-4 and TRBJ1-1; TRBD1 matches 7 bases. J lost 4 bases, V lost 7 bases, and 6 bases had no gene match. The CDR3 spans 13 residues. CDR3 DNA sequence: TGTGCCAGCACCAGGACAGGTAGCACTGAAGCTTTCTTT. Translating gives CASTRTGSTEAFF.

The chain uses TRBV4-1 and TRBJ2-1; D possibly corresponds to TRBD1 (6 bases). This CDR3 has 13 residues. V lost 4 bases to trimming and J lost 9 bases, with 13 bases between them. Germline lookup yields CDR1 MGHRA and CDR2 YSYEKL. CDR3 residues: CASSPPPRGEQFF. CDR3 bases: TGCGCCAGCAGCCCCCCACCCAGGGGTGAGCAGTTCTTC.